This T cell receptor beta chain was observed in a study of chemoradiotherapy in HPV16-positive cancers. Study-level information: A couple of HPV16-positive patients' cells yielded candidate HPV-specific clones and common motifs.

Study-level findings and limits: Better recurrence-free survival went with HPV-responsive T-cell expansion in HPV16-positive patients. During treatment, candidate HPV-specific clones and E7-related motifs expanded in tumor. Functional assays defining HPV-specific T cells used only a couple of HPV16-positive patients.

Regarding this clone: Its antigen remains unidentified. One end of the junction does not line up with germline, which may come from a read error.

Clones were sequenced by immunoSEQ multiplex PCR, and TCRdb holds only the in-frame ones, with some missing. The data show about 24,000 clones, roughly 92% seen once. Specimen: blood, collected from a patient who underwent chemoradiotherapy. The sequence came from a human donor with HPV-associated anogenital cancer.

The CDR3 loop reads CSARGAPAF. The CDR3 coding sequence is TGCAGTGCTCGGGGGGCTCCGGCCTTC. V and J are TRBV20-1 and TRBJ1-2, with D possibly matching TRBD1 (6 bases). Germline V gene data show CDR1 as DFQATT and CDR2 as SNEGSKA (reference sequence). This CDR3 has 9 residues.